This TCR delta chain was recorded in a study of gammadelta T cells in human blood. There are 19 residues in the CDR3. The germline V gene has CDR1 GEAIGNYY and CDR2 EKD. With V trimmed by 3 bases and J by 0 bases, 8 bases remained unmatched. Note on this clone: A read error likely explains why the TCRdb protein, taken from a much larger clone, differs from this DNA's translation at residue 5; the protein shown is translated from the DNA.

TCRdb reapplied CATT to the RT-PCR reads. Here the sample spans about 770 delta-chain clones, over 40% being singletons. The clonotype comes from a human donor. The sequenced sample consisted of Vgamma9Vdelta2 gamma-delta T cells from infant blood. This chain uses TRDV2 with TRDJ3, with 9 bases matching TRDD3. The CDR3 protein is CACDPTGDTSSWDTRQMFF. The CDR3 nucleotides are TGTGCCTGTGACCCCACAGGGGATACGAGCTCCTGGGACACCCGACAGATGTTTTTC.